What follows describes a single T cell receptor beta chain. The antigen remains undetermined. Assay: immunoSEQ multiplex PCR; the TCRdb copy retains only in-frame clones and omits some. The sample lists nearly 2 million clones, about 94% occurring once. Naive CD8 cells, CD45RO-negative and positively selected for CCR7, excluded terminally differentiated effector memory CD45RA+ cells. This entry belongs to a study of shared clonotypes between healthy human individuals. General study findings and limits: Naive subsets typically showed greater estimated richness than memory subsets. Inspection by rarefaction showed sorted-subset sequencing to be incomplete despite large depth.

This CDR3 contains 15 residues. The V gene end was trimmed by 5 bases and the J gene end by 1 base; junction bases not matched to a gene: 3. Germline V gene sequence: CDR1 SNHLY, CDR2 FYNNEI. The source material was naive CD8+ T cells sorted from blood. The sequence came from a young man in good health. The chain has TRBV2 and TRBJ2-5, with 11 bases matching TRBD2. The CDR3 DNA sequence: TGTGCCAGCAGTCGACTAGCGGGATCCCAAGAGACCCAGTACTTC. Translated, it gives CASSRLAGSQETQYF.